These 25 T cell receptor beta chains were sequenced from one sample in a study of blood T cells in healthy people across ages. Next came a second PCR, run for about 7 to 11 cycles, which used a sample-barcoded 5' primer along with a J-beta primer mix. In TCRdb, the 5' RACE reads were re-called with MiXCR into one record per CDR3 protein. The sample has 1.5 million to 2 million distinct CDR3 sequences; 28% are singletons. Sequences were obtained from blood. The receptors stem from a woman in her 30s in good health.

This clonotype occurred a few times. CDR3 in DNA: TGTGCCAGCAGCTCCCCGGGACAGGGAGAGAGAGGGCAGTTCTTC. This sequence encodes CASSSPGQGERGQFF. The V gene is TRBV11-2, the J gene TRBJ2-1; 9 bases are a match to TRBD1. V shed 4 bases, J shed 12 bases, and the junction held 13 bases outside the gene matches. CDR3 length equals 15 residues. The germline V gene encodes CDR1 SGHAT and CDR2 FQNNGV.

Ten or more counts support this clonotype. V is TRBV29-1 and J is TRBJ2-4, with TRBD2 matching 8 bases. CDR3 size: 13 residues. Germline-derived CDR1 and CDR2 are SQVTM and ANQGSEA. The V gene end was trimmed by 6 bases and the J gene end by 5 bases; junction bases not matched to a gene: 6. As DNA, the CDR3 is TGCAGCGTAGTTCGGGGGGGGGAAAACATTCAGTACTTC. Amino acid sequence: CSVVRGGENIQYF. Combining the CDR3 with reference TRBV29-1 and TRBJ2-4 gives the whole variable domain SAVISQKPSRDICQRGTSLTIQCQVDSQVTMMFWYRQQPGQSLTLIATANQGSEATYESGFVIDKFPISRPNLTFSTLTVSNMSPEDSSIYLCSVVRGGENIQYFGAGTRLSVL.

V is TRBV12-3 or TRBV12-4 and J is TRBJ1-4; D not resolved. The length of the CDR3 is 16 residues. V shed 2 bases and J shed 0 bases, with 10 bases lying between them. The chain's CDR3 is CASSLLSDATNEKLFF. CDR3 coding DNA: TGTGCCAGCAGTTTACTGTCGGATGCAACTAATGAAAAACTGTTTTTT.

CDR3 DNA sequence: TGCAGTGCCAAACCTCCGGGACAGGGGGTTGCACCCCTCCACTTT. This gives the protein CSAKPPGQGVAPLHF. The V gene is TRBV20-1, the J gene TRBJ1-6, with 11 positions matching TRBD1. This CDR3 contains 15 residues. The ends lost 6 bases at V and 11 bases at J; junction bases unmatched: 12. Germline lookup yields CDR1 DFQATT and CDR2 SNEGSKA (reference sequence).

There are a few counts of this clonotype. This chain connects TRBV20-1 to TRBJ1-1; 10 bases line up with TRBD1. The CDR3 consists of 15 residues. CDR1 and CDR2 from the germline V gene are DFQATT and SNEGSKA (reference sequence). After removal of 1 base from V and 5 bases from J, the junction contained 7 bases not matched to a gene. CDR3 coding DNA: TGCAGTGCTAGAGTAAATACGGGACAGGGGACTGAAGCTTTCTTT. Protein: CSARVNTGQGTEAFF.

Regarding this clonotype: The junction shows a germline mismatch at one end, possibly a read error. The chain recombines TRBV10-3 with TRBJ1-1; D is uncertain. Germline values: CDR1 ENHRY, CDR2 SYGVKD. The CDR3 consists of 14 residues. CDR3 amino acids: CAISQTSKFPEASF. The DNA of the CDR3 is TGTGCCATCTCTCAGACATCGAAGTTCCCTGAAGCTTCCTTT.

The chain has TRBV28 and TRBJ1-1; a weak D match, TRBD1 (5 bases). Per the germline V gene, CDR1 is MDHEN and CDR2 is SYDVKM. V was trimmed by 10 bases and J by 2 bases, leaving 14 bases between them. This CDR3 has 13 residues. The CDR3 DNA reads TGTGCCACCGAGACAGTAATCAACACTGAAGCTTTCTTT. Translated, it gives CATETVINTEAFF.

This clonotype was recorded only once. This may arise from a read error, as a much more abundant clone is one base away. This rearrangement joins TRBV29-1 to TRBJ2-1; D is uncertain. The CDR3 sequence is 10 residues long. The germline V gene has CDR1 SQVTM and CDR2 ANQGSEA. CDR3 coding DNA: TGCGGCGTTAGGTACAATGAGCAGTTCTTC. It specifies CGVRYNEQFF.

This clonotype was observed once. With a much larger clone just one base away, this may be a read error. The rearrangement links TRBV27 to TRBJ2-7; unclear D gene. The CDR3 runs to 15 residues. V was pared by 1 base and J by 2 bases, with 12 bases between. Germline CDR1 reads MNHEY; CDR2 reads SMNVEV (reference sequence). The CDR3 sequence is CASSLYQDPPYEQYF. DNA of the CDR3: TGTGCCAGCAGTTTATACCAGGACCCCCCCTACGAGCAGTACTTC.

This chain's CDR3 is CASKKASSYEQYF. The CDR3 coding sequence is TGTGCCAGCAAGAAGGCCAGCTCCTACGAGCAGTACTTC. The rearrangement uses TRBV28 and TRBJ2-7; D remains unclear. V lost 7 bases and J 0 bases, leaving 10 bases between the germline ends. From germline, CDR1 is MDHEN and CDR2 SYDVKM. The CDR3 runs 13 residues. Full variable domain (rest looked up from reference TRBV28 and TRBJ2-7): DVKVTQSSRYLVKRTGEKVFLECVQDMDHENMFWYRQDPGLGLRLIYFSYDVKMKEKGDIPEGYSVSREKKERFSLILESASTNQTSMYLCASKKASSYEQYFGPGTRLTVT.

This clonotype was recorded a few times. This sequence joins TRBV4-1 and TRBJ2-7; TRBD1 or TRBD2 may be the D gene (5 bases each). This CDR3 spans 15 amino acids. The germline gives CDR1 MGHRA, CDR2 YSYEKL. V was shortened by 3 bases and J by 4 bases, with 16 bases between the two germline ends. The DNA of the CDR3 is TGCGCCAGCAGCCAGCCCCTAAAGGGGAGATACGAGCAGTACTTC. Residues: CASSQPLKGRYEQYF.

This clonotype was recorded a few times. The chain recombines TRBV14 with TRBJ2-1, with 7 bases matching TRBD1. Germline CDR1 SGHDN, CDR2 FVKESK. V gave up 5 bases and J gave up 0 bases; unmatched junction bases: 4. The CDR3 totals 15 residues. DNA for the CDR3: TGTGCCAGCAGCGAGGGACAGAACTCCTACAATGAGCAGTTCTTC. Its protein product is CASSEGQNSYNEQFF.

This clonotype came up many times. This chain uses TRBV7-8 with TRBJ2-1; the D is unclear. Trimming took 4 bases from V and 11 from J, leaving 15 bases between them. Germline CDR1 and CDR2: SGHVS and FQNEAQ. CDR3 size: 13 residues. The DNA for the CDR3 is TGTGCCAGCAGCTCCCGGTCGGCTCGGAAGCAGTTCTTC. Protein product: CASSSRSARKQFF. The full variable domain, in which reference TRBV7-8 and TRBJ2-1 provide the parts outside the CDR3, is GAGVSQSPRYKVAKRGQDVALRCDPISGHVSLFWYQQALGQGPEFLTYFQNEAQLDKSGLPSDRFFAERPEGSVSTLKIQRTQQEDSAVYLCASSSRSARKQFFGPGTRLTVL.

The rearrangement joins TRBV7-3 to TRBJ2-2, with D hard to call. The CDR3 sequence is 17 residues long. CDR1 and CDR2 from the germline V gene are SGHTA and FQGTGA. V was trimmed by 1 base and J by 6 bases, leaving 18 bases between them. The DNA of the CDR3 is TGTGCCAGCAGCTTAAGTTTTGGTGCACTCAACTCCGGGGAGCTGTTTTTT. This codes for CASSLSFGALNSGELFF.

A word on this clonotype: Being one base from a much bigger clone, this may be a read error. This rearrangement joins TRBV10-3 to TRBJ2-6, with D hard to call. The CDR3 loop spans 15 amino acids. The germline V gene encodes CDR1 ENHRY and CDR2 SYGVKD. The CDR3 spells CATSEHSSGANVLTF. The CDR3, as DNA: TGTGCCACCAGTGAACACAGCTCTGGGGCCAACGTCCTGACTTTC.

This clonotype has ten or more counts. The chain uses TRBV29-1 and TRBJ1-2; 8 bases match TRBD1. The CDR3 length is 12 residues. J gave up 7 bases and V 3 bases, and 4 bases lay outside the gene matches. Germline V lookup: CDR1 SQVTM, CDR2 ANQGSEA. CDR3 amino acids: CSVDQGALGYTF. Here the CDR3 DNA reads TGCAGCGTTGACCAGGGGGCGCTTGGCTACACCTTC.

In its sample, this clonotype was seen a few times. V usage is TRBV4-3 and J usage is TRBJ2-3; D perhaps matches TRBD2 (6 bases). Germline CDR1 LGHNA, CDR2 YSLEER. The length of the CDR3 is 14 residues. V lost 0 bases and J lost 10, with 14 bases in between. The CDR3 DNA sequence: TGCGCCAGCAGCCAAGATCTAACTCCGGGAGCGCAGTATTTT. This codes for CASSQDLTPGAQYF.

The V call is TRBV5-4, the J call TRBJ1-6; a possible D gene is TRBD1 (6 bases). Trimming removed 0 bases from V and 8 bases from J, with 18 bases in between. This CDR3 has 17 amino acids. CDR1 and CDR2 from the germline V gene are SGHNT and YYREEE (reference sequence). The CDR3 DNA follows: TGTGCCAGCAGCTTGGACATAGGGGGGGCGCAAGATTCACCCCTCCACTTT. It is translated as CASSLDIGGAQDSPLHF.

This clonotype was seen a handful of times. The rearrangement uses TRBV7-9 and TRBJ2-2; the match to TRBD2 covers 9 bases. Germline V gene lookup returns CDR1 SEHNR and CDR2 FQNEAQ (reference sequence). J lost 0 bases, V lost 5 bases, and 4 bases had no gene match. The CDR3 runs 16 residues. The CDR3 DNA reads as TGTGCCAGCAGCCAATTAGCGGGAGCGAACACCGGGGAGCTGTTTTTT. It codes for CASSQLAGANTGELFF.

This sequence joins TRBV5-5 and TRBJ1-6, with D perhaps TRBD1 (5 bases). The germline V gene has CDR1 SGHKS and CDR2 YYEKEE (reference sequence). The CDR3 totals 14 residues. The V end was cut by 3 bases, the J end by 9 bases, with 13 bases between. DNA for the CDR3: TGTGCCAGCAGCTCAGCAGGGTCCCGTTCACCCCTCCACTTT. Translation: CASSSAGSRSPLHF. The variable domain in full, with the rest retrieved from reference TRBV5-5 and TRBJ1-6, is DAGVTQSPTHLIKTRGQQVTLRCSPISGHKSVSWYQQVLGQGPQFIFQYYEKEERGRGNFPDRFSARQFPNYSSELNVNALLLGDSALYLCASSSAGSRSPLHFGNGTRLTVT.

The V gene is TRBV12-3 or TRBV12-4, the J gene TRBJ2-7, with 10 bases matching TRBD2. Germline trimming cut 3 bases from V and 4 bases from J; bases unmatched to any gene: 12. This CDR3 has 17 residues. The CDR3 DNA follows: TGTGCCAGCAGTTTCATGGCTAGCGGGGGAACGGGGTACGAGCAGTACTTC. Its protein product is CASSFMASGGTGYEQYF.

In this sample, this clonotype turned up many times. The genes are TRBV7-2 and TRBJ2-5; 12 bases agree with TRBD2. The ends lost 3 bases at V and 4 bases at J; junction bases unmatched: 0. Germline CDR1 and CDR2: SGHTA and FQGNSA. CDR3 length: 14 residues. In nucleotides, the CDR3 is TGTGCCAGCAGCTTGGGACTAGCGGGAGAGACCCAGTACTTC. This translates into CASSLGLAGETQYF.

The rearrangement links TRBV18 to TRBJ2-1; 11 positions match TRBD2. Trimming took 5 bases from V and 1 from J; bases not matched to a gene: 7. Germline V gives CDR1 KGHSH, CDR2 LQKENI. This CDR3 is 17 amino acids long. The CDR3 coding sequence is TGTGCCAGCTCATCATTAGCGGGAGGGATTTCCTACAATGAGCAGTTCTTC. Translation gives CASSSLAGGISYNEQFF.

The gene calls are TRBV28 and TRBJ1-2, with D perhaps matching TRBD1 (6 bases). The germline V gene encodes CDR1 MDHEN and CDR2 SYDVKM. V dropped 5 bases and J dropped 8 bases, with 15 bases sitting between them. This CDR3 spans 13 amino acids. CDR3: CASSRQGNHGYTF. CDR3 nucleotides: TGTGCCAGCAGTCGGCAGGGGAACCACGGCTACACCTTC.

The chain has TRBV18 and TRBJ1-1, with TRBD1 matching over 11 bases. Germline V gene sequence: CDR1 KGHSH, CDR2 LQKENI. V gave up 6 bases and J gave up 4 bases; unmatched junction bases: 10. The CDR3 runs 16 residues. The CDR3 bases are TGTGCCAGCTCGCCGGGGACAGGGGGTTCGGGCACTGAAGCTTTCTTT. Residues: CASSPGTGGSGTEAFF.